Listed below are T cell receptor beta chains from one sample, sequenced in a study of blood T cell repertoires in COVID-19. The assay was immunoSEQ multiplex PCR, and TCRdb's table has in-frame clones only and misses some. The profile shows some 200,000 clones, about 89% of them singletons. The sequenced sample was peripheral blood. The receptor set was obtained from a woman between 35 and 50 years old with acute or convalescent COVID-19. The CDR3 runs from the conserved cysteine through the conserved F or W. D genes are given only for firm matches. Not all rows give a size; the values are once, few, many and, for expanded clones, a class.

TRBJ1-2	TRBV3-1/TRBV3-2	.	.	TGTGCCAGCAGCCAAGCGGCTGGGGAGGGCTATGGCTACACCTTC	CASSQAAGEGYGYTF
TRBJ2-1	TRBV7-2	TRBD2	.	TGTGCCAGCAGCTTCCAGGGACTAGCGGGGGGACGACTCAATGAGCAGTTCTTC	CASSFQGLAGGRLNEQFF
TRBJ2-5	TRBV3-1/TRBV3-2	.	.	TGTGCCAGCAGCCAAGATGGACTAACTTTAGAGACCCAGTACTTC	CASSQDGLTLETQYF
TRBJ2-1	TRBV7-2	TRBD2	few	TGTGCCAGCAGCTTAGTAAGAGCGGGGGTCGTCTCCTACAATGAGCAGTTCTTC	CASSLVRAGVVSYNEQFF
TRBJ1-1	TRBV13	TRBD1	.	TGTGCCAGCAGCTTAGTCAGAACAGGGTTTTGGGACAGGGGGTTAAGAACTGAAGCTTTCTTT	CASSLVRTGFWDRGLRTEAFF
TRBJ2-1	TRBV11-2	.	.	TGTGCCAGCAGCCCCCCCCGGTCGGGGGTCAATGAGCAGTTCTTC	CASSPPRSGVNEQFF
TRBJ2-2	TRBV29-1	.	.	TGCAGCGGTGCACAGGGATTCGACACCGGGGAGCTGTTTTTT	CSGAQGFDTGELFF
TRBJ1-6	TRBV9	.	.	TGTGCCAGCAGCGTAGGGACAAATTATAATTCACCCCTCCACTTT	CASSVGTNYNSPLHF
TRBJ1-1	TRBV19	TRBD1	once	TGTGCCAGTAGGAAACAGGGGAGAATGAACACTGAAGCTTTCTTT	CASRKQGRMNTEAFF
TRBJ1-2	TRBV9	TRBD1	.	TGTGCCAGCAGCACGGGACAGAGTCCTAACTATGGCTACACCTTC	CASSTGQSPNYGYTF
TRBJ1-1	TRBV21-1	.	.	TGTGCCAGCAGCGCGCGGTCGAGGGAGATGAACACTGAAGCTTTCTTT	CASSARSREMNTEAFF
TRBJ1-4	TRBV9	.	once	TGTGCCAGCAGCAGAGGTGGGGCAGGGGAGGGCGAAAAACTGTTTTTT	CASSRGGAGEGEKLFF
TRBJ2-1	TRBV3-1/TRBV3-2	.	.	TGTGCCAGCAGCCAAGAGGGCCGGCAGTTCTTC	CASSQEGRQFF
TRBJ1-5	TRBV30	TRBD1	.	TGTGCCTGGAGTGTACAGGGGTCTCAGCCCCAGCATTTT	CAWSVQGSQPQHF
TRBJ2-3	TRBV3-1/TRBV3-2	TRBD2	.	TGTGCCAGCAGCCTCTCCGGGGGCGGGGGGCCCCCCTCTAGCACAGATACGCAGTATTTT	CASSLSGGGGPPSSTDTQYF
TRBJ2-5	TRBV5-1	TRBD1	once	TGCGCCAGCAGCTTAGGGACAGGGGCCCAAGAGACCCAGTACTTC	CASSLGTGAQETQYF
TRBJ1-1	TRBV10-3	.	.	TGTGCCATCAGGCTGCAGGGGTGGGACACTGAAGCTTTCTTT	CAIRLQGWDTEAFF
TRBJ2-5	TRBV9	TRBD1	.	TGTGCCAGCAGCGTAGCTCCTTTCGGGACAGGGGGCGAAAAGACCCAGTACTTC	CASSVAPFGTGGEKTQYF
TRBJ1-2	TRBV7-2	TRBD1	.	TGTGCCAGCAGCTTAATTCAGGGGGAGGGCTACACCTTC	CASSLIQGEGYTF
TRBJ2-3	TRBV9	TRBD1	.	TGTGCCAGCAGCGTAGGAAACAGGGGTGGCACAGATACGCAGTATTTT	CASSVGNRGGTDTQYF
TRBJ1-2	TRBV18	TRBD1	.	TGTGCCAGCTCAGCCCGACAGGGCGACTATGGCTACACCTTC	CASSARQGDYGYTF
TRBJ2-1	TRBV6-5	TRBD2	.	TGTGCCAGCAGCAAGGCGGGGGGGGCCTACAATGAGCAGTTCTTC	CASSKAGGAYNEQFF
TRBJ2-1	TRBV11-2	.	few	TGTGCCAGCAGCTATGAACAGGGAAAGCTGGGTGAGCAGTTCTTC	CASSYEQGKLGEQFF
TRBJ1-2	TRBV5-4	.	once	TGTGCCAGCAGCCTCAGGGATCGGGGCTACACCTTC	CASSLRDRGYTF
TRBJ1-1	TRBV12-3/TRBV12-4	.	.	TGTGCCAGCCATCGGGGCACTGAAGCTTTCTTT	CASHRGTEAFF
TRBJ1-5	TRBV12-3/TRBV12-4	TRBD1	.	TGTGCCAGCAGTCCTTCAGGGGGCCAGCCCCAGCATTTT	CASSPSGGQPQHF
TRBJ1-6	TRBV7-2	.	.	TGTGCCAGCAGCTTTCTTCCGAGGGTAGGATTTCGGAATTCACCCCTCCACTTT	CASSFLPRVGFRNSPLHF